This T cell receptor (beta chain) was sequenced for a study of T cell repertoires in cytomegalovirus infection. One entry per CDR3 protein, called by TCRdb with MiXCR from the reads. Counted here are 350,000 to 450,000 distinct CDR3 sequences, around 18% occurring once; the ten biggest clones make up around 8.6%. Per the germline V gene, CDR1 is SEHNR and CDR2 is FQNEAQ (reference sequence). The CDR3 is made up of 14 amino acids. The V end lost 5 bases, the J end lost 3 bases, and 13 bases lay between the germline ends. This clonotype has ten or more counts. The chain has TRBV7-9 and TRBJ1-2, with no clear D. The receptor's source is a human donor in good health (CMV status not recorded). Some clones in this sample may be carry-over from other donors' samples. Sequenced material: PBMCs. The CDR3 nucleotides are TGTGCCAGCAGCGAACCGTTTAGGGACTATGGCTACACCTTC. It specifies CASSEPFRDYGYTF.